The next 19 T cell receptor beta chains were all read from a single sample in a study of blood T cell repertoires in COVID-19. The table came from immunoSEQ multiplex PCR; TCRdb's copy has only in-frame clones and leaves some out. This table holds roughly 210,000 clones, around 86% found once. The sequenced sample consisted of PBMCs or T cells enriched from blood (not recorded which). These receptors all stem from a man aged 25 to 45 in a cohort exposed to, infected with or recovered from COVID-19 (not recorded which).

The chain links TRBV28 to TRBJ1-2; TRBD1 might be the D (6 bases). This CDR3 spans 13 amino acids. Trimming stripped 5 bases from V and 7 bases from J, with 14 bases between. Germline assignment: CDR1 MDHEN and CDR2 SYDVKM. The CDR3 sequence is CASSRPQGSGYTF. The CDR3 DNA sequence: TGTGCCAGCAGTCGGCCACAGGGTAGTGGCTACACCTTC.

This chain uses TRBV7-2 with TRBJ2-3, with 7 bases matching TRBD2. The trim removed 6 bases at V and 4 bases at J, leaving 4 bases unmatched. This CDR3 is 13 amino acids long. CDR1 is SGHTA and CDR2 is FQGNSA in the germline V gene. The CDR3 spells CASRPSGPDTQYF. CDR3 sequence (DNA): TGTGCCAGCAGACCTAGCGGTCCAGATACGCAGTATTTT. Full variable domain (missing parts from reference TRBV7-2 and TRBJ2-3): GAGVSQSPSNKVTEKGKDVELRCDPISGHTALYWYRQSLGQGLEFLIYFQGNSAPDKSGLPSDRFSAERTGGSVSTLTIQRTQQEDSAVYLCASRPSGPDTQYFGPGTRLTVL.

In DNA form, the CDR3 reads TGCGCCAGCAGCTTGGAGCGGGGTAATTCACCCCTCCACTTT. It is translated as CASSLERGNSPLHF. The chain uses TRBV5-1 and TRBJ1-6; D not certain. CDR3 length equals 14 residues. Germline values: CDR1 SGHRS, CDR2 YFSETQ. Trimming pared 0 bases from V and 6 bases from J, leaving 7 bases between.

The rearrangement links TRBV4-3 to TRBJ2-1; D is perhaps TRBD2 (5 bases). The germline V gene has CDR1 LGHNA and CDR2 YSLEER. V was clipped by 0 bases and J by 5 bases, with 17 bases between them. The CDR3 is made up of 17 amino acids. CDR3 in DNA: TGCGCCAGCAGCCAAGATTTAGCAACTAACGGGGACAATGAGCAGTTCTTC. Amino acids: CASSQDLATNGDNEQFF.

The gene calls are TRBV6-2 or TRBV6-3 and TRBJ2-2; no clear D. The CDR3 runs to 13 residues. Trimming left V 2 bases short and J 7 bases short, with 8 bases between. Germline CDR1 MNHEY, CDR2 SVGEGT. CDR3 loop: CASSYIGSGELFF. The CDR3 DNA sequence: TGTGCCAGCAGTTACATTGGTAGCGGGGAGCTGTTTTTT.

The chain couples TRBV24-1 to TRBJ1-4; a possible D gene is TRBD1 (6 bases). Between the trimmed V and J ends, which lost 4 bases and 8 bases, there was a span of 13 bases. Germline V lookup: CDR1 KGHDR, CDR2 SFDVKD. This CDR3 comprises 14 residues. The DNA of the CDR3 is TGTGCCACCAGTGAATCTGGGGGCAGGGAAAAACTGTTTTTT. This codes for CATSESGGREKLFF.

The chain carries TRBV27 and TRBJ2-2, with a possible D match to TRBD1 (12 bases). The germline CDR1 and CDR2 sequences are MNHEY and SMNVEV (reference sequence). There are 22 residues in the CDR3. V lost 5 bases to trimming and J lost 3 bases, with 34 bases between them. In nucleotides, the CDR3 is TGTGCCAGCAGTCCGACCGGGACAGGGGGCGGAGGACTAGCGGGCTACACCGGGGAGCTGTTTTTT. It is translated as CASSPTGTGGGGLAGYTGELFF.

The table lists this clone with a few counts. The V and J genes are TRBV7-8 and TRBJ1-1, with D perhaps matching TRBD1 (6 bases). The CDR3 length is 15 residues. V shed 5 bases and J shed 4 bases, with 17 bases lying between them. The germline CDR1 and CDR2 sequences are SGHVS and FQNEAQ. The CDR3 DNA reads as TGTGCCAGCAGCCCTGAGGGGGGGGGCTTCACTGAAGCTTTCTTT. Amino acid sequence: CASSPEGGGFTEAFF.

The sample holds one count of this clone. The V call is TRBV27, the J call TRBJ2-6; 7 bases agree with TRBD1. The germline V gene encodes CDR1 MNHEY and CDR2 SMNVEV (reference sequence). This CDR3 region has 18 residues. V was clipped by 6 bases and J by 0 bases; unmatched bases: 11. DNA of the CDR3: TGTGCCAGCAGCCGACAGGGTCGGTTAATCTCTGGGGCCAACGTCCTGACTTTC. Protein sequence: CASSRQGRLISGANVLTF.

The rearrangement uses TRBV28 and TRBJ2-7, with 11 bases fitting TRBD2. CDR3 length: 14 amino acids. Per germline, CDR1 MDHEN and CDR2 SYDVKM. V lost 1 base, J lost 9 bases, and 5 bases stayed unmatched. The CDR3 is CASSLFSGRARQYF. The CDR3 nucleotides are TGTGCCAGCAGTTTATTTAGCGGGAGGGCTAGGCAGTACTTC.

This clone was detected only a few times. The J gene is TRBJ1-1, the V gene TRBV5-1; D is unclear. Germline V lookup: CDR1 SGHRS, CDR2 YFSETQ. The V end lost 3 bases, the J end lost 1 base, and 7 bases lay between the germline ends. The CDR3 has 13 residues. The CDR3 DNA follows: TGCGCCAGCAGCTCTACAGAGAACACTGAAGCTTTCTTT. It specifies CASSSTENTEAFF.

The chain recombines TRBV7-3 with TRBJ2-2; TRBD1 matches 10 bases. The CDR3 totals 16 residues. Germline V gene data show CDR1 as SGHTA and CDR2 as FQGTGA. Losses at the gene ends were 3 bases for V and 5 bases for J; bases not matched to a gene: 6. The CDR3 protein is CASSFPTGGRTGELFF. The CDR3 region has the DNA TGTGCCAGCAGCTTCCCGACAGGGGGCCGGACCGGGGAGCTGTTTTTT. The whole variable domain, filled in from reference TRBV7-3 and TRBJ2-2, reads GAGVSQTPSNKVTEKGKYVELRCDPISGHTALYWYRQSLGQGPEFLIYFQGTGAADDSGLPNDRFFAVRPEGSVSTLKIQRTERGDSAVYLCASSFPTGGRTGELFFGEGSRLTVL.

The chain is built from TRBV4-2 and TRBJ2-7; 11 bases match TRBD2. The CDR3 extends over 18 amino acids. Per the germline V gene, CDR1 is LGHNA and CDR2 is YNFKEQ. The V and J ends lost 0 bases and 4 bases, in that order; junction bases with no gene match: 11. The CDR3 DNA reads as TGTGCCAGCAGCCAAGATTTACTAGCGGGAGACATCTGGTACGAGCAGTACTTC. Translating gives CASSQDLLAGDIWYEQYF.

This chain connects TRBV9 to TRBJ2-3; 10 bases agree with TRBD2. CDR1 is SGDLS and CDR2 is YYNGEE in the germline V gene. The ends lost 3 bases at V and 5 bases at J; junction bases unmatched: 12. This CDR3 spans 17 amino acids. The CDR3 here is CASSAILAGRGRDTQYF. In DNA, the CDR3 is TGTGCCAGCAGCGCCATACTAGCGGGAAGAGGGAGAGATACGCAGTATTTT.

The chain uses TRBV28 and TRBJ2-1, with 8 bases identical to TRBD1. The CDR3 length is 15 residues. V was pared by 7 bases and J by 5 bases, with 10 bases of the junction left unmatched. Germline CDR1 and CDR2: MDHEN and SYDVKM. The CDR3 loop is CASTSGGQGDNEQFF. For the CDR3, the DNA is TGTGCCAGCACCAGTGGCGGACAGGGCGACAATGAGCAGTTCTTC. Full variable domain (remainder filled in from reference TRBV28 and TRBJ2-1): DVKVTQSSRYLVKRTGEKVFLECVQDMDHENMFWYRQDPGLGLRLIYFSYDVKMKEKGDIPEGYSVSREKKERFSLILESASTNQTSMYLCASTSGGQGDNEQFFGPGTRLTVL.

The chain combines TRBV3-1 (or the pseudogene TRBV3-2) with TRBJ1-4; D gene ambiguous. With 7 bases removed from V and 8 bases from J, the gap between germline ends came to 17 bases. Germline V gene data show CDR1 as LGHDT and CDR2 as YNNKEL (reference sequence). CDR3 length: 14 residues. DNA for the CDR3: TGTGCCAGCACTCCCGGAGGGAGTCCCGAAAAACTGTTTTTT. It translates to CASTPGGSPEKLFF.

This chain joins TRBV5-4 and TRBJ2-7, with 10 bases aligning to TRBD2. J lost 0 bases, V lost 4 bases, and 10 bases had no gene match. The CDR3 is 17 residues long. The germline CDR1 and CDR2 sequences are SGHNT and YYREEE (reference sequence). CDR3 sequence (DNA): TGTGCCAGCAGCGACACGGGGAGCGGGAGGGCCTCCTACGAGCAGTACTTC. Its translation is CASSDTGSGRASYEQYF.

CDR3 bases: TGTGCCAGCAGCGTAGAACTGCGGTTCAATGAGCAGTTCTTC. Its translation is CASSVELRFNEQFF. V and J are TRBV9 and TRBJ2-1; D gene ambiguous. The V gene's germline CDR1 is SGDLS and CDR2 YYNGEE. V was pared by 0 bases and J by 6 bases, with 10 bases between. There are 14 residues in the CDR3.

The genes are TRBV27 and TRBJ2-2; 11 bases agree with TRBD2. The CDR3 has 17 amino acids. Trimming at V came to 1 base and at J to 1 base, leaving 2 bases not matched to a gene. Germline CDR1 reads MNHEY; CDR2 reads SMNVEV (reference sequence). DNA of the CDR3: TGTGCCAGCAGTTTATATAGCGGGAGGGTGAACACCGGGGAGCTGTTTTTT. As protein: CASSLYSGRVNTGELFF.